This T cell receptor beta chain was captured in a study of CD8 T cells in Susac syndrome (dated by TCRdb to the late 2010s). Background on the whole study: Of the Susac syndrome patients who were sequenced, more than five had clinically active disease and eight were in clinical remission. At blood withdrawal, Susac syndrome patients were therapy-naive, treated with corticosteroids (with IVIg additionally given to some), or treated with IVIg alone. Repertoire sequencing was used to test whether CD8+ T cell activation and differentiation in Susac syndrome was antigen driven. Broader findings and caveats from the paper: The number of individuals in the TCR sequencing and HLA analysis was recognized as being relatively small. The CD4+ T cell repertoire of patients with Susac syndrome showed no detectable clonal expansion.

Peripheral blood CD8+ and CD4+ T cells from healthy donors, Susac syndrome patients and multiple sclerosis patients were profiled using high-throughput TCR beta sequencing. Susac syndrome patients met recently defined diagnostic criteria for definite or probable disease. Bulk CD8+ and CD4+ T cells were purified magnetically by negative isolation, whereas CD8+ TEMRA cells were enriched by FACS. Blood was drawn into EDTA tubes, processed within 24 hours, and PBMCs were isolated by density gradient centrifugation. PBMCs destined for TCR sequencing were cryopreserved in liquid nitrogen and later thawed in a 37 °C water bath. A purity of at least 90% was achieved for sorted or isolated CD4+, CD8+ and CD8+ TEMRA cells. Points on this clonotype: It lacks a known antigen. The sample holds no much larger clone one base away, and base qualities are not on file.

The CDR3 runs 14 residues from the cysteine to the phenylalanine. The DNA shown is the 42-base CDR3, in frame from base 1. CDR1 and CDR2 were assigned from the germline V gene as MGHDK and SYGVNS. Deletion took 7 bases off V and 8 bases off J, with a span of 18 bases between the germline ends. RNA was extracted with the RNeasy kit and roughly 0.45 to 1 ug was reverse transcribed using random hexamers. The immunoSEQ multiplex PCR assay, covering 54 Vbeta and 13 Jbeta segments, was used to amplify TCR beta CDR3 regions. To correct PCR amplification bias, a synthetic template baseline was used for both primer optimization and computational correction. In the source study's methods: Reads were assigned to V, D and J genes according to IMGT and analyzed in immunoSEQ Analyzer, with only productive sequences retained. Clonality was calculated as one minus the Shannon entropy normalized by log2 of the number of productive unique sequences. Public and private clones were assessed among the 100 most prevalent clones of each patient and control. Clones were defined as Susac-specific if absent from the healthy and MS cohorts, from under 1,200 published viral clones and from other ImmuneACCESS disease sequences. The public reads were quality trimmed at Q25 with fastp and then assembled into clones with MiXCR by TCRdb, keeping productive beta chains. CDR3 protein duplicates are merged, each entry listing the most common genes and DNA. V and J calls and clone size were set by TCRdb, not the authors. The sample table contains about 120,000 distinct CDR3 sequences; only one count was recorded for 96% of them. About 0.14% of the sample is taken by the ten largest.

The receptor was isolated from a human donor with Susac syndrome. The sample taken for sequencing was CD4+ T cells from PBMCs. Recombination joined TRBV25-1 with TRBJ2-4; matching of 6 bases hints at TRBD2 as the D gene. For the CDR3, the sequence is CASTSYGGLDIQYF. In nucleotides, the sequence is TGTGCCAGCACCTCGTACGGGGGATTAGACATTCAGTACTTC. Beyond the CDR3, the reference TRBV25-1 and TRBJ2-4 genes provide the residues; the full variable domain reads: EADIYQTPRYLVIGTGKKITLECSQTMGHDKMYWYQQDPGMELHLIHYSYGVNSTEKGDLSSESTVSRIRTEHFPLTLESARPSHTSQYLCASTSYGGLDIQYFGAGTRLSVL.